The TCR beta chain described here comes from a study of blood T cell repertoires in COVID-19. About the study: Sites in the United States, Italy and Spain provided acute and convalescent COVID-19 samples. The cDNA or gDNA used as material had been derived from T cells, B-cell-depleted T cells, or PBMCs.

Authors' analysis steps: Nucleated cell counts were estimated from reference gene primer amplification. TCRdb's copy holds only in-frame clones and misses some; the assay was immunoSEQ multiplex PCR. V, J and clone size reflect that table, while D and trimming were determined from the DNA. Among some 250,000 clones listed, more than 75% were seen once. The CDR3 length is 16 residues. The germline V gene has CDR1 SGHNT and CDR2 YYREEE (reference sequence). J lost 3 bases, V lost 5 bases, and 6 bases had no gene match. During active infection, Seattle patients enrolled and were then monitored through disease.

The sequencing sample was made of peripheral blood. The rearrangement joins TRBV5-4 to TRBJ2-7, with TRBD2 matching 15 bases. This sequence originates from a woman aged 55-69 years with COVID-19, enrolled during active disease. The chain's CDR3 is CASRPGLAGGLYEQYF. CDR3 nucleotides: TGTGCCAGCAGACCTGGACTAGCGGGAGGGCTCTACGAGCAGTACTTC.